The entry below gives a single TCR beta chain sequence along with its context. Antigen unknown. The sample comes from a study of OX40 agonist ivuxolimab in advanced cancers. Overall study context: Ivuxolimab, which patients received intravenously every 2 weeks, was dosed at 0.01 to 10 mg/kg. Cancers in dose escalation were hepatocellular, melanoma, renal cell and head and neck.

Profiling relied on immunoSEQ multiplex PCR, and the TCRdb table lists in-frame clones only, not all of them. Here the sample spans over 80,000 clones, about 90% being singletons. Study-level points and caveats: Clonal expansion was among the lowest in partial responders at 0.1-3.0 mg/kg, especially CD8+.

This clonotype was obtained from an adult with an advanced solid tumor such as melanoma, head and neck, liver or kidney cancer. Source: CD4+ or CD8+ T cells sorted from blood, taken in a trial of the OX40 agonist ivuxolimab.

The CDR3 sequence: CASRRRFRVNQPQHF. CDR3 bases: TGTGCCAGCCGAAGGAGGTTTAGGGTCAATCAGCCCCAGCATTTT. V is TRBV28 and J is TRBJ1-5; D uncertain. CDR3 size: 15 residues. Germline assignment: CDR1 MDHEN and CDR2 SYDVKM. Trimming left V 8 bases short and J 3 bases short, with 17 bases between. Drawing the rest from reference TRBV28 and TRBJ1-5, the complete variable domain is DVKVTQSSRYLVKRTGEKVFLECVQDMDHENMFWYRQDPGLGLRLIYFSYDVKMKEKGDIPEGYSVSREKKERFSLILESASTNQTSMYLCASRRRFRVNQPQHFGDGTRLSIL.